A selection of T cell receptor beta chains follows, all from one sample in a study of early T cells in non-severe SARS-CoV-2 infection. TCRdb re-called the 5' RACE reads with MiXCR, one entry per CDR3 protein. The repertoire holds 63,000 or so distinct CDR3 sequences, with over 9.5% as singletons. Sequenced sample: whole blood. The receptors were sampled from an adult who was a healthcare worker with PCR-confirmed SARS-CoV-2 infection or an uninfected control (not recorded which). The CDR3 runs from the conserved cysteine through the conserved F or W. The D gene is left open where the match is weak. The size entry is marked missing in some rows and otherwise reads once, few, many or a size class.

D gene	V gene	clone size	J gene	CDR3 protein	CDR3 DNA
-	TRBV12-5	few	TRBJ1-5	CASAPGTGPYSNQPQHF	TGTGCTAGTGCCCCCGGAACAGGCCCTTATAGCAATCAGCCCCAGCATTTT
-	TRBV20-1	few	TRBJ1-5	CSARATLDRNQPQHF	TGCAGTGCTAGAGCTACGCTGGACAGAAATCAGCCCCAGCATTTT
TRBD2	TRBV2	many	TRBJ2-1	CASSLLAGGRNEQFF	TGTGCCAGCAGTTTACTAGCGGGAGGTAGGAATGAGCAGTTCTTC
TRBD1	TRBV6-6	many	TRBJ1-1	CASSYATGGRTEAFF	TGTGCCAGCAGTTACGCGACAGGGGGCAGGACTGAAGCTTTCTTT
TRBD1	TRBV20-1	few	TRBJ1-1	CSARDRRTGGEDPF	TGCAGTGCTAGAGATCGAAGGACAGGGGGCGAGGATCCCTTT
-	TRBV3-1	many	TRBJ1-2	CASSSQGYGYTF	TGTGCCAGCAGCTCCCAGGGGTATGGCTACACCTTC
TRBD2	TRBV19	-	TRBJ2-3	CASSPGGPDTQYF	TGTGCCAGTAGTCCGGGAGGGCCAGATACGCAGTATTTT
TRBD1	TRBV28	-	TRBJ1-5	CASSLSRQGQPQHF	TGTGCCAGCAGTTTATCCCGACAGGGGCAGCCCCAGCATTTT
TRBD1	TRBV7-2	many	TRBJ1-1	CASSRTGRDTEAFF	TGTGCCAGCAGCCGGACAGGGAGAGACACTGAAGCTTTCTTT
-	TRBV18	few	TRBJ2-7	CASSPRRGTSYEQYF	TGTGCCAGCTCACCCCGACGAGGTACTTCCTACGAGCAGTACTTC
-	TRBV11-2	-	TRBJ1-6	CASSRGQSSPLHF	TGTGCCAGCAGTCGAGGACAGTCTTCACCCCTCCACTTT
-	TRBV24-1	few	TRBJ2-5	CATSQRETQYF	TGTGCCACCAGTCAGCGAGAGACCCAGTACTTC
TRBD1	TRBV4-1	-	TRBJ1-4	CASSRSQGADEKLFF	TGCGCCAGCAGCCGGTCACAGGGGGCCGATGAAAAACTGTTTTTT
TRBD1	TRBV5-4	-	TRBJ2-7	CASSLAGGQGYYEQYF	TGTGCCAGCAGCTTGGCCGGGGGACAGGGGTACTACGAGCAGTACTTC
-	TRBV5-1	-	TRBJ2-5	CASSRLDGETQYF	TGCGCCAGCAGCCGACTTGATGGAGAGACCCAGTACTTC
-	TRBV12-3/TRBV12-4	-	TRBJ2-3	CASTLKTDTQYF	TGTGCCAGCACCCTAAAGACAGATACGCAGTATTTT
TRBD2	TRBV7-3	-	TRBJ2-2	CASSSRGLAGGNTGELFF	TGTGCCAGCAGCTCCCGGGGACTAGCGGGAGGAAACACCGGGGAGCTGTTTTTT
TRBD2	TRBV9	many	TRBJ2-7	CASSMGLSNSYEQYF	TGTGCCAGCAGCATGGGACTATCAAACTCCTACGAGCAGTACTTC
TRBD2	TRBV29-1	-	TRBJ2-1	CSVEYVAGGPSYNEQFF	TGCAGCGTTGAATACGTCGCGGGGGGACCCTCCTACAATGAGCAGTTCTTC
-	TRBV4-1	many	TRBJ1-1	CASSHRDWEKPEAFF	TGCGCCAGCAGCCACCGGGACTGGGAAAAGCCTGAAGCTTTCTTT
-	TRBV7-9	few	TRBJ2-3	CASSQRQGYTDTQYF	TGTGCCAGCAGCCAAAGACAAGGGTACACAGATACGCAGTATTTT
-	TRBV7-2	-	TRBJ2-5	CASSGRWGETQYF	TGTGCCAGCAGCGGAAGATGGGGAGAGACCCAGTACTTC
-	TRBV7-7	-	TRBJ2-1	CASSEGEVDEQFF	TGTGCCAGCAGCGAGGGGGAGGTCGACGAGCAGTTCTTC
-	TRBV12-3/TRBV12-4	few	TRBJ2-3	CASPGADTQYF	TGTGCCAGCCCAGGCGCGGATACGCAGTATTTT
TRBD2	TRBV20-1	-	TRBJ2-7	CSARVGTSHTYEQYF	TGCAGTGCTAGAGTAGGGACTAGCCATACCTACGAGCAGTACTTC
TRBD1	TRBV3-1	few	TRBJ2-1	CASSQDLGTGVDNEQFF	TGTGCCAGCAGCCAAGATCTTGGAACAGGGGTAGACAATGAGCAGTTCTTC
TRBD2	TRBV20-1	few	TRBJ2-1	CSASMTSGRRVYNEQFF	TGCAGTGCTAGCATGACTAGCGGGAGGAGGGTCTACAATGAGCAGTTCTTC
-	TRBV5-4	many	TRBJ2-5	CASSLAGGRFETQYF	TGTGCCAGCAGCTTGGCCGGAGGGAGGTTCGAGACCCAGTACTTC
-	TRBV25-1	many	TRBJ2-4	CASSGARFVLAKNIQYF	TGTGCCAGCAGTGGGGCCCGATTCGTACTAGCCAAAAACATTCAGTACTTC
TRBD2	TRBV4-1	few	TRBJ2-3	CASSQASGLVADTQYF	TGCGCCAGCAGCCAAGCGTCGGGACTAGTTGCAGATACGCAGTATTTT
-	TRBV12-3/TRBV12-4	-	TRBJ2-4	CASKETNIQYF	TGTGCCAGCAAGGAGACAAACATTCAGTACTTC
-	TRBV4-3	many	TRBJ2-7	CASSRGTANSYEQYF	TGCGCCAGCAGCCGGGGGACTGCCAACTCCTACGAGCAGTACTTC
TRBD1	TRBV5-5	few	TRBJ1-1	CASSSTGRFTEAFF	TGTGCCAGCAGTTCGACAGGGAGGTTCACTGAAGCTTTCTTT